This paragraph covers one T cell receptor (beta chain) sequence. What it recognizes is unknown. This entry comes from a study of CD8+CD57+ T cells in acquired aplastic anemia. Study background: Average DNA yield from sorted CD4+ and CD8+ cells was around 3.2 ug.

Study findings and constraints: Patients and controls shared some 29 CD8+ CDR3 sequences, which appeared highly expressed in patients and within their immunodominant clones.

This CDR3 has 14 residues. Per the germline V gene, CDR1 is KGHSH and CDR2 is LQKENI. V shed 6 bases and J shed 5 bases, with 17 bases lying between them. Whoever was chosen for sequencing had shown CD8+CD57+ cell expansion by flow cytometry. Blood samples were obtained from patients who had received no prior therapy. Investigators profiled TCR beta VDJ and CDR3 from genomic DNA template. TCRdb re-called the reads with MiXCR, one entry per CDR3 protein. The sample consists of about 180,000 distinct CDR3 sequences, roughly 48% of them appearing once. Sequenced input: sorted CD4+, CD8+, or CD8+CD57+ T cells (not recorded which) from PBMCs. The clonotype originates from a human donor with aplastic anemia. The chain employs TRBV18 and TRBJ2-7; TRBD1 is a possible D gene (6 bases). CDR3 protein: CASSVGQPGHEQYF. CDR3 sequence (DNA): TGTGCCAGCTCGGTAGGACAGCCTGGGCACGAGCAGTACTTC.